One and the same sample provided the 30 T cell receptor beta chains below, sequenced in a study of cytomegalovirus exposure and HLA in healthy donors. PCR was performed using 60 Vbeta and 13 Jbeta primers. Sequencing was performed with immunoSEQ multiplex PCR; in TCRdb, only in-frame clones are kept and a portion is missing. The repertoire consists of around 140,000 clones, with about four fifths occurring once and the leading ten covering approximately 1.1%. The sample taken for sequencing was PBMCs. The receptor set was obtained from a male donor in good health and CMV-seronegative.

The chain has TRBV6-1 and TRBJ1-5; weak D call: TRBD1 (6 bases). V was pared by 0 bases and J by 5 bases, with 8 bases between. CDR3 length equals 14 residues. In germline, CDR1 is MNHNS, CDR2 SASEGT. CDR3 sequence reads: CASSEAGGDQPQHF. The CDR3 DNA reads TGTGCCAGCAGTGAAGCAGGGGGGGATCAGCCCCAGCATTTT.

This chain connects TRBV6-5 to TRBJ2-5; a possible D gene is TRBD2 (6 bases). The assigned J gene may be wrong: the sequence end matches TRBJ2-7 better. Germline CDR1 and CDR2: MNHEY and SVGAGI. The CDR3 has 15 amino acids. For the CDR3, the DNA is TGTGCCAGCTCCCCACTGCGGGGTAATACCTACGAGCAGTACTTC. Amino acid sequence: CASSPLRGNTYEQYF.

The V call is TRBV9, the J call TRBJ2-2, with TRBD2 as a possible D gene (5 bases). Germline assignment: CDR1 SGDLS and CDR2 YYNGEE. Deletions cut 4 bases from V and 1 base from J, with 14 bases between. The CDR3 is 16 residues long. CDR3 in amino acids: CASSPSGGLNTGELFF. CDR3 in DNA: TGTGCCAGCAGCCCCTCCGGTGGACTGAACACCGGGGAGCTGTTTTTT.

The V call is TRBV6-5, the J call TRBJ1-2; 9 bases map to TRBD1. Unmatched junction bases numbered 9, after V lost 5 bases and J lost 8 bases. This CDR3 region has 14 residues. Germline CDR1 is MNHEY and CDR2 is SVGAGI. The CDR3 DNA sequence: TGTGCCAGCAGTAGGGTACAGGGGGCAGGGGGCTACACCTTC. Its protein is CASSRVQGAGGYTF.

In its sample, this clone was seen a few times. V is TRBV19 and J is TRBJ1-1, with 8 bases lining up with TRBD1. In germline, CDR1 is LNHDA, CDR2 SQIVND (reference sequence). Trimming cost V 7 bases and J 0 bases; bases outside gene matches: 7. CDR3 length: 15 amino acids. CDR3 DNA: TGTGCCAGTAAACGGACAGGGCTCATGAACACTGAAGCTTTCTTT. This translates into CASKRTGLMNTEAFF.

The chain employs TRBV5-1 and TRBJ2-5; 9 nucleotides line up with TRBD1. The length of the CDR3 is 16 residues. The V segment lost 1 base and the J segment 4 bases; nucleotides outside the gene matches: 8. Germline CDR1 is SGHRS and CDR2 is YFSETQ. CDR3 region: CASSLRGDRATETQYF. The DNA for the CDR3 is TGCGCCAGCAGCTTGAGGGGGGACAGGGCGACAGAGACCCAGTACTTC. Filled out from reference TRBV5-1 and TRBJ2-5, the complete variable domain reads KAGVTQTPRYLIKTRGQQVTLSCSPISGHRSVSWYQQTPGQGLQFLFEYFSETQRNKGNFPGRFSGRQFSNSRSEMNVSTLELGDSALYLCASSLRGDRATETQYFGPGTRLLVL.

The rearrangement links TRBV9 to TRBJ2-3, with D hard to call. CDR1 and CDR2 from the germline V gene are SGDLS and YYNGEE. The CDR3 is 14 amino acids. Trimming took off 1 base at V and 4 bases at J, with 10 bases between the two ends. The DNA for the CDR3 is TGTGCCAGCAGCGTAAAGATTAGCTCAGATACGCAGTATTTT. It codes for CASSVKISSDTQYF.

The V and J genes are TRBV7-2 and TRBJ1-2, with D maybe TRBD1 (6 bases). The CDR3 has 13 residues. The V and J ends lost 6 bases and 1 base respectively, with 9 bases between them. Germline CDR1 SGHTA, CDR2 FQGNSA. The CDR3 nucleotides read TGTGCCAGCAGTTCGGGACATAACTATGGCTACACCTTC. Protein: CASSSGHNYGYTF.

The V call is TRBV30, the J call TRBJ1-6; no definite D call. From germline, CDR1 is GTSNPN and CDR2 SVGIG (reference sequence). The CDR3 is 11 amino acids. The ends were cut back, 0 bases at V and 10 bases at J, with 4 bases in the middle. CDR3 coding DNA: TGTGCCTGGAGTGTTGTATCACCCCTCCACTTT. Protein product: CAWSVVSPLHF.

As regards this clone: A read error may produce the germline difference seen at one junction end. V is TRBV5-4 and J is TRBJ2-5; D not resolved. Germline loops: CDR1 SGHNT, CDR2 YYREEE (reference sequence). CDR3 length equals 12 residues. DNA for the CDR3: TGTGCCAGCAGTTCCGCAGAAGAGGCCCAGTACTTC. Protein product: CASSSAEEAQYF. Complete variable domain (other parts from reference TRBV5-4 and TRBJ2-5): ETGVTQSPTHLIKTRGQQVTLRCSSQSGHNTVSWYQQALGQGPQFIFQYYREEENGRGNFPPRFSGLQFPNYSSELNVNALELDDSALYLCASSSAEEAQYFGPGTRLLVL.

The J gene is TRBJ2-6, the V gene TRBV19, with D maybe TRBD1 (5 bases). Trimming removed 3 bases at V and 0 bases at J, with 12 bases between. This CDR3 has 17 residues. CDR1 LNHDA and CDR2 SQIVND come from the germline V gene (reference sequence). CDR3 bases: TGTGCCAGTAGTATTGACAGAGACCGCTCTGGGGCCAACGTCCTGACTTTC. Translation: CASSIDRDRSGANVLTF.

The genes are TRBV7-2 and TRBJ1-2; D is uncertain. Germline CDR1 is SGHTA and CDR2 is FQGNSA. The CDR3 has 14 residues. Trimming took off 3 bases at V and 6 bases at J, with 14 bases between the two ends. Here the CDR3 DNA reads TGTGCCAGCAGCTTGCCGGGGATCATGGATGGCTACACCTTC. Translating gives CASSLPGIMDGYTF.

The rearrangement links TRBV19 to TRBJ2-2; possibly TRBD2 for D (7 bases). The CDR3 length is 14 residues. Germline values: CDR1 LNHDA, CDR2 SQIVND (reference sequence). V was shortened by 7 bases and J by 7 bases, with 16 bases between the two germline ends. CDR3 sequence reads: CASISGGADGELFF. CDR3 DNA: TGTGCCAGTATTTCGGGGGGCGCGGACGGGGAGCTGTTTTTT.

This clone has a handful of counts. The CDR3 here is CASSYLQGGYGYTF. The CDR3 DNA sequence: TGTGCCAGCAGTTATCTACAGGGGGGCTATGGCTACACCTTC. This chain connects TRBV6-5 to TRBJ1-2; the match to TRBD1 covers 8 bases. Germline values: CDR1 MNHEY, CDR2 SVGAGI. The CDR3 sequence is 14 residues long. J gave up 4 bases and V 3 bases, and 4 bases lay outside the gene matches.

This clone appeared once. This chain joins TRBV4-3 and TRBJ2-1; possible D gene TRBD1, 6 bases. The CDR3 is 15 amino acids. Germline assignment: CDR1 LGHNA and CDR2 YSLEER. The V gene lost 5 bases and the J gene lost 7 bases, with 18 bases spanning the gap. The CDR3 is CASSSGTQGGNEQFF. The CDR3 coding sequence is TGCGCCAGCAGCTCCGGGACGCAAGGGGGAAATGAGCAGTTCTTC.

The chain uses TRBV5-8 and TRBJ1-5; TRBD1 might be the D (6 bases). Trimming took 5 bases from V and 2 from J, leaving 14 bases between them. Germline V lookup: CDR1 SGHTS, CDR2 YDEGEE. There are 15 residues in the CDR3. CDR3 DNA sequence: TGTGCCAGCAGTCCCCAGGGGAGGGGCAATCAGCCCCAGCATTTT. This translates into CASSPQGRGNQPQHF.

This clone was seen a handful of times. This chain uses TRBV6-1 with TRBJ2-7; 8 bases are shared with TRBD1. The ends lost 6 bases at V and 3 bases at J; junction bases unmatched: 7. The CDR3 consists of 14 residues. Germline-derived CDR1 and CDR2 are MNHNS and SASEGT. The CDR3: CASSSRQGLYEQYF. The CDR3 bases are TGTGCCAGCAGCTCCCGACAGGGGCTCTACGAGCAGTACTTC.

This clone was observed a few times. This chain connects TRBV19 to TRBJ1-1, with D unclear. Germline CDR1 and CDR2: LNHDA and SQIVND (reference sequence). V lost 3 bases and J lost 5, with 10 bases in between. The CDR3 length is 13 residues. CDR3: CASSMDGETEAFF. CDR3 sequence (DNA): TGTGCCAGTAGTATGGACGGGGAAACTGAAGCTTTCTTT.

The J gene is TRBJ2-7, the V gene TRBV7-2, with 10 bases lining up with TRBD1. Germline-derived CDR1 and CDR2 are SGHTA and FQGNSA. This CDR3 has 15 residues. V was clipped by 4 bases and J by 3 bases; unmatched bases: 6. CDR3 sequence reads: CASSSRTGGGYEQYF. CDR3 DNA sequence: TGTGCCAGCAGCTCCCGGACAGGGGGAGGCTACGAGCAGTACTTC.

This chain connects TRBV7-3 to TRBJ1-2; D might be TRBD1 (6 bases). V gave up 6 bases and J gave up 6 bases, with 11 bases separating them. The V gene's germline CDR1 is SGHTA and CDR2 FQGTGA. This CDR3 has 12 residues. CDR3 nucleotides: TGTGCCAGCAGTATCACAGGGAATGGCTACACCTTC. Its translation is CASSITGNGYTF.

This sequence joins TRBV7-9 and TRBJ2-5; no clear D gene. The CDR3 totals 14 residues. V shed 1 base and J shed 7 bases, with 13 bases lying between them. Germline V gene lookup returns CDR1 SEHNR and CDR2 FQNEAQ (reference sequence). The CDR3 DNA sequence: TGTGCCAGCAGCTTAGAAGGTCCCTCGGGGACCCAGTACTTC. Translation: CASSLEGPSGTQYF.

The V call is TRBV10-1, the J call TRBJ2-3, with 7 bases lining up with TRBD2. Germline values: CDR1 WNHNN, CDR2 SYGVQD (reference sequence). CDR3 length: 16 residues. With 2 bases clipped from V and 1 base from J, the junction kept 6 bases outside the gene matches. This CDR3 reads CASSERSAGGTDTQYF. CDR3 bases: TGCGCCAGCAGTGAGAGGTCGGCGGGGGGCACAGATACGCAGTATTTT.

This chain uses TRBV6-1 with TRBJ1-5; D may be TRBD1 (5 bases). This CDR3 is built from 15 residues. Trimming removed 0 bases at V and 6 bases at J, with 12 bases between. Germline assignment: CDR1 MNHNS and CDR2 SASEGT. In DNA form, the CDR3 reads TGTGCCAGCAGTGAAGCATGGGGGAGGGGTCAGCCCCAGCATTTT. Protein sequence: CASSEAWGRGQPQHF.

J is TRBJ1-6 and V is TRBV30, with a weak D call TRBD1 (6 bases). Germline loops: CDR1 GTSNPN, CDR2 SVGIG (reference sequence). V was cut by 2 bases and J by 10 bases, with 12 bases left in between. The CDR3 totals 13 residues. The CDR3 spells CAWSRQGQSPLHF. CDR3 nucleotides: TGTGCCTGGAGTCGGCAGGGGCAGTCACCCCTCCACTTT. The whole variable domain, filled in from reference TRBV30 and TRBJ1-6, reads SQTIHQWPATLVQPVGSPLSLECTVEGTSNPNLYWYRQAAGRGLQLLFYSVGIGQISSEVPQNLSASRPQDRQFILSSKKLLLSDSGFYLCAWSRQGQSPLHFGNGTRLTVT.

The rearrangement uses TRBV4-3 and TRBJ2-7; 8 nucleotides align to TRBD1. Losses at the gene ends were 4 bases for V and 5 bases for J; bases not matched to a gene: 7. Germline V gives CDR1 LGHNA, CDR2 YSLEER. The CDR3 sequence is 14 residues long. In DNA form, the CDR3 reads TGCGCCAGCAGCCGACAAGGGACAGGTGACGAGCAGTACTTC. Amino acid sequence: CASSRQGTGDEQYF.

V is TRBV4-3 and J is TRBJ2-2, with D maybe TRBD2 (6 bases). The CDR3 runs 16 residues. Trimming stripped 4 bases from V and 6 bases from J, with 18 bases between. Germline V gives CDR1 LGHNA, CDR2 YSLEER. CDR3 coding DNA: TGCGCCAGCAGCCCCCGGGACTCGAAACGGGCCGGGGAGCTGTTTTTT. Encoded protein: CASSPRDSKRAGELFF.

This clone was counted between two and nine times. V is TRBV27 and J is TRBJ1-1; D possibly corresponds to TRBD1 (6 bases). Germline V gives CDR1 MNHEY, CDR2 SMNVEV (reference sequence). V lost 6 bases and J lost 3, with 20 bases in between. The CDR3 is 16 residues long. CDR3 loop: CASRLGGDQGHTEAFF. The CDR3 bases are TGTGCCAGCAGGTTAGGGGGGGATCAGGGTCACACTGAAGCTTTCTTT.

CDR3 loop: CASIPGQGGYQPQHF. The CDR3 DNA reads TGTGCCAGCATCCCGGGACAGGGGGGATATCAGCCCCAGCATTTT. The V and J genes are TRBV6-1 and TRBJ1-5, with 11 nucleotides matching TRBD1. V dropped 7 bases and J dropped 5; count of bases not matched to a gene: 7. This CDR3 has 15 amino acids. Germline values: CDR1 MNHNS, CDR2 SASEGT.

The chain uses TRBV2 and TRBJ1-4, with no clear D. V shed 7 bases and J shed 5 bases, with 11 bases lying between them. This CDR3 region has 13 residues. Germline-derived CDR1 and CDR2 are SNHLY and FYNNEI. The CDR3 reads CASMAGGNEKLFF. The CDR3 DNA is TGTGCCAGCATGGCCGGCGGGAATGAAAAACTGTTTTTT.

The chain uses TRBV19 and TRBJ2-7; D might be TRBD2 (6 bases). This CDR3 is 14 amino acids long. CDR1 and CDR2 (germline): LNHDA, SQIVND (reference sequence). The germline V and J ends were trimmed by 5 bases and 0 bases, with 11 bases remaining between them. CDR3 DNA sequence: TGTGCCAGTAGTGACTACGGGAGCTCCTACGAGCAGTACTTC. Translation gives CASSDYGSSYEQYF.